This passage covers 2 T cell receptor beta chains from one sample sequenced in a study of vaccination effects on CD4 cells after COVID-19. Prior to sequencing, the ViraFEST assay stimulated PBMC with viral peptide pools, which expanded the antigen-specific CD4+ T cells. CD4+ T cell isolation took place after more than eight days of culture. It was between March and December 2020 that the person had a SARS-CoV-2 infection confirmed by PCR. TCRdb's copy holds only in-frame clones and misses some; the assay was immunoSEQ multiplex PCR. Seen here are about 22,000 clones, more than 70% observed once, and the top ten hold over 15%. Antigens of these TCRs are unknown. This specimen consisted of CD4+ T cells from PBMCs cultured with SARS-CoV-2 spike peptides, obtained before COVID-19 vaccination. These receptors all come from a human donor who had a prior SARS-CoV-2 infection.

The V and J genes are TRBV7-2 and TRBJ2-3; D not resolved. V was trimmed by 5 bases and J by 4 bases, leaving 10 bases between them. CDR3 length: 13 amino acids. Germline CDR1 is SGHTA and CDR2 is FQGNSA. As DNA, the CDR3 is TGTGCCAGCAGCCGGGTGACCGCAGATACGCAGTATTTT. Its protein is CASSRVTADTQYF.

The chain is built from TRBV28 and TRBJ2-7, with D possibly being TRBD2 (5 bases). The CDR3 length is 13 residues. V was clipped by 7 bases and J by 4 bases, with 14 bases between them. Germline assignment: CDR1 MDHEN and CDR2 SYDVKM. CDR3 nucleotides: TGTGCCAGCACTCTATCTGCGGGTTACGAGCAGTACTTC. This encodes CASTLSAGYEQYF.